Below, one T cell receptor beta chain is given with its context. This clone was seen more than once but under ten times. Its recognized antigen is unknown. Base qualities are not recorded, but no much larger clone differs from it by a single base. Its CDR3 holds 14 amino acids, cysteine through phenylalanine. Kept here is only the CDR3 DNA, which spans 42 bases and is read in frame from base 1. The germline V gene supplies CDR1 MNHNS and CDR2 SASEGT. Relative to germline, V is missing 6 bases and J is missing 5 bases, with 7 bases of the junction outside any gene match. Library creation used the immunoSEQ multiplex PCR assay. For the multiplex PCR, a mixture combining 60 forward primers for TCR Vbeta segments and 13 reverse primers for TCR Jbeta segments was used. Amplification of the CDR3 region of rearranged TCR beta genes was performed with a multiplex PCR assay on genomic DNA. The Illumina HiSeq System was used to sequence the amplified TCR beta libraries as 87-base-pair reads. The paper's processing steps were these. In a later analysis, approximately 74 million unique TCR beta chains were counted across the 500 to 700 repertoires, and some 10 million of these chains were shared by at least two donors. To remove PCR and sequencing errors, raw reads were error-corrected and collapsed into unique sequences using a nearest-neighbor algorithm that merged closely related sequences. V, D and J gene segments were assigned by aligning CDR3 sequences to IMGT reference sequences. For a sequence to be retained, a match of at least six nucleotides to both a V gene segment and a J gene segment was required. Rearrangements were classified as productive when the CDR3 lacked stop codons and remained in frame with V and J, and all other rearrangements were classified as non-productive. CDR3 was defined according to IMGT convention as the region running from the second conserved V-encoded cysteine to the conserved J-encoded phenylalanine. Sequences without an unambiguous match to a single V gene segment were excluded from the earlier analysis of 450 to 750 of the donors. An earlier analysis of about 600 of the donors called V segments functional above 56.7% productive rearrangements and segregating when the between-donor standard deviation exceeded 5%. A statistical classification framework was built to diagnose cytomegalovirus status from the catalog of TCR beta chain sequences. In a later analysis, V and J genes were assigned by comparing TCR nucleotide sequences against IMGT/GENE-DB human TR gene sequences. In a later analysis, CDR3 sequences and most-parsimonious VDJ recombination scenarios were assigned using the TCRdist pipeline. A later analysis defined each TCR beta chain by its CDR3 amino acid sequence plus V-gene family, and excluded reads lacking a unique V-gene family. In a later analysis, fewer than 650 highly shared, low-generation-probability nucleotide sequences were removed to address suspected cross-contamination and a sequencing artifact. A later analysis calculated a clonal expansion index for each public chain from normalized within-repertoire ranks of inferred template counts. In a later analysis, generation probabilities were computed with a VDJ recombination model fitted to out-of-frame rearrangements, and the resulting probabilities were checked against IGoR. A later analysis scored TCR-TCR, TCR-HLA and TCR-CMV co-occurrence with hypergeometric tests, applying a repertoire-size bias correction to TCR pairs. In a later analysis, false discovery rates were estimated by permuting HLA or CMV assignments 20 times. In a later analysis, co-occurring TCRs were grouped using DBSCAN, with TCRdist sequence similarity added in when clustering inside HLA-allele-positive subsets. Co-occurrence clustering excluded repertoires with fewer than 30,000 or more than 120,000 public chains, plus five with anomalous nucleotide sharing. TCRdb's version of the immuneACCESS table is confined to in-frame rearrangements and falls short of the full clone set. An unresolved V gene accounts for under half of the shortfall where checked; the remainder is of unknown origin. The DNA gave D and trimming, while V, J and clone size come from that table. This sample lists fewer than 200,000 clones; about 85% were detected once. In total, the top ten clones hold roughly 0.98% of the sample.

This sample was included in a study of cytomegalovirus exposure and HLA in healthy donors (TCRdb year 2017). Background for the entire study: An earlier analysis of some 550 of the donors reported 250 to 300 Gb of sequence data and around 110 million unique TCR beta sequences from 190 million or so T cells. The study profiled the T cell repertoires of about 640 subjects by immunosequencing and related them to cytomegalovirus serostatus. In a later analysis, previously published TCR beta repertoires from 666 donors were re-analyzed and high-resolution HLA genotyping was added so that TCR occurrence patterns could be studied. An early release covering roughly 640 HLA-typed donors comprised approximately 290 gigabases of sequencing data and roughly 85 million unique TCR sequences. HLA typing included class I and class II loci at four-digit resolution. The genetic ancestry cluster associated with self-reported Caucasian donors included roughly four fifths of the 300 to 450 genotyped donors. On average, 235,054 unique TCR beta nucleotide sequences were sequenced per donor among a few hundred genotyped donors of the cohort, with 15% to 20% of those sequences being non-productive. The later analysis used no new phenotypic data to find candidate immune exposures, relying instead on TCR beta sequences and their occurrence across donors. Every discovery cohort repertoire had been produced on one sequencing platform. To decide whether each TCR beta V gene segment behaved as functional or pseudogenic, an earlier analysis of some 570 of the donors relied on high-throughput TCR beta sequencing. Five DR-DQ haplotypes were handled as single units for association and clustering, since linkage in the cohort was strong. Along with the approximately 620-subject first cohort, a separate validation cohort of over a hundred different subjects was used. A later genetic analysis took genome-wide SNP genotypes for about three fifths of the roughly 670 donors and used that subset as a discovery cohort. Donor age, sex, ethnicity and CMV serostatus were compiled alongside the repertoire data. The study was designed to test whether signatures of past pathogen exposure could be identified by cataloging public T cell receptors. Typing coverage varied by locus: about 620-630 donors for A, B, C, DRB1 and DQB1; roughly 500 for DQA1; about 570 for DPA1; some 470 for DPB1. High-throughput TCR immunosequencing, statistical association of individual TCRs with disease status, and machine learning were combined to predict cytomegalovirus infection status. The full study reports these points: When HLA alleles, especially DR and DQ, strongly co-occurred, attributing TCR associations to individual alleles was difficult. Approximately 18 rarely observed V segments, including chromosome 9 orphons, were excluded from the earlier analysis of about 500 of the donors because counts were too low. Three of the identified cytomegalovirus-associated TCR beta chains were confirmed in vitro to be specific for cytomegalovirus antigens. According to a later analysis, parvovirus B19, influenza, CMV and Epstein-Barr virus appeared linked to several top co-occurrence clusters. V-gene and J-gene trimming of TCR beta chains was associated with a missense DCLRE1C variant in a later genetic analysis, and the association was replicated in an independent cohort. Because HLA typing was unavailable for some donors at each locus, only the typed subset was used in association tests. The authors suggested that the approach could potentially be generalized to other disease states and immunological phenotypes. The presence/absence analyses assumed that sequencing depth was roughly uniform across donors, and that assumption may not be true. In a later genetic analysis, fewer N-insertions in productive TCRs were reported among donors in an Asian-associated ancestry cluster than the roughly 700-donor mean. Some IMGT-functional V segments, including TRBV6-2 and TRBV6-3, could not be distinguished by the 87-base-pair reads and were therefore excluded. Specific HLA alleles were associated with about 17,000 TCR beta sequences at a false discovery rate of 0.05 in a later analysis. CMV serostatus was the only immune exposure information available for the cohort. Most CMV-associated TCR beta chains appeared to be HLA-restricted in a later analysis, and the HLA associations seemed to be driven largely by CMV exposure. A further reported finding was that TCR beta sequences accurately predicted the HLA-A and HLA-B alleles for most subjects in the first cohort. Only TCR beta chains were sequenced in this cohort, and the absence of alpha or paired-chain data limited detectable features. In both the original and validation cohorts, the classifier was reported to diagnose cytomegalovirus status with high specificity and sensitivity. While some public TCRs were present in many individuals, most TCR sequences turned up only very rarely across donors. In a later analysis, HLA-associated TCR beta chains showed more clonal expansion and lower generation probabilities than non-associated chains that were equally common. A total of roughly 160 TCR beta chains were listed by the study as associated with cytomegalovirus. Correlated functional status among segregating V segments might reflect linkage disequilibrium, but an unknown experimental factor could not be ruled out. In an earlier analysis of 587 of the donors, most TCR beta V segments appeared in productive rearrangements about 87% or about 30% of the time, broadly matching IMGT annotations. A group of highly shared sequence variants was considered likely to be a technical artifact of the sequencing pipeline. According to a later analysis, TCR association rates differed among HLA loci, with DRB1 alleles showing the most associated TCRs and HLA-C alleles showing the fewest.

The cohort consisted of 600 to 750 healthy bone marrow donors. All cohort members were sampled while nominally healthy, although unrecorded immune exposures were likely present. The donor was CMV seronegative and was included in the group of a few hundred seronegative cohort members. Each donor provided a peripheral blood sample, and peripheral blood mononuclear cells were used for TCR beta sequencing. The Qiagen DNeasy Blood Extraction Kit was used to extract genomic DNA from the blood cell samples. Sample: PBMCs. This clonotype was obtained from a boy between 2 and 15 years old in good health and CMV-seronegative. The rearranged chain carries TRBV6-1 and TRBJ1-3, and 7 junction bases match TRBD1. The nucleotide sequence reads TGTGCCAGCAGGGGAGACAGGGTTAGAAACACCATATATTTT. Translated, it gives CASRGDRVRNTIYF.